The source of this TCR beta chain is a study of control samples from healthy donors and cancer patients (dated by TCRdb to between 2020 and 2021). As to this clone: Its antigen remains undetermined. No base quality information exists; no much larger clone differs at one position.

Counted from cysteine to phenylalanine, this CDR3 has 16 amino acids. Solely the CDR3 DNA is kept, with 48 bases framed from the first base. Library generation was performed with the immunoSEQ multiplex PCR assay. Sourced from immuneACCESS, this table was stored by TCRdb with only in-frame sequences that have V and J called. A share of the clones is absent; for the studies checked, an unresolved V gene accounts for under half, and the remainder has no known explanation. This sample holds tens of thousands of clones; over 65% were observed only once. Approximately 2.8% of the sample lies in the top ten.

The sample comprised PBMCs. The source of this sequence is a woman between 50 and 59 years old with lung cancer. This receptor chain uses TRBV21-1 and TRBJ2-5; TRBD1 is taken as the D call from the table, unchecked against the DNA. TRBV21-1 is a pseudogene locus. This receptor has the CDR3 CASSKSRTTNQETQYF. The nucleotide sequence reads as follows: TGTGCCAGCAGCAAATCGAGGACAACTAACCAAGAGACCCAGTACTTC.